This is a list of T cell receptor beta chains from one sample in a study of T cell responses to AZD1222 COVID-19 vaccine. Sequenced by immunoSEQ multiplex PCR; TCRdb stores in-frame clones only, minus some. The sample lists 150,000 to 200,000 clones; 70% to 90% were seen once. This specimen consisted of peripheral blood, obtained on day 0 of AZD1222 vaccination. The source of these receptors is an adult in good health. The CDR3 runs from the conserved cysteine through the conserved F or W. The D gene is left open where the match is weak. A clone size is listed for some rows: how often the clone was seen (once, few, many), or a class if it is expanded.

J gene | V gene | clone size | D gene | CDR3 DNA | CDR3 protein
TRBJ2-2 | TRBV5-1 | once | TRBD2 | TGCGCCAGCAGCTTGCCGGGAGGGGCCGGGGAGCTGTTTTTT | CASSLPGGAGELFF
TRBJ1-1 | TRBV11-2 | . | . | TGTGCCAGCAGTAACGACAGGAACACTGAAGCTTTCTTT | CASSNDRNTEAFF
TRBJ1-5 | TRBV7-4 | . | . | TGTGCCAGCAGCTTTACAGGGATCAGCAATCAGCCCCAGCATTTT | CASSFTGISNQPQHF
TRBJ1-6 | TRBV6-5 | . | . | TGTGCCAGCAGTTACTTATACAGGGAGAATTCACCCCTCCACTTT | CASSYLYRENSPLHF
TRBJ1-2 | TRBV29-1 | . | . | TGCAGCGTTGCGACTGCGAACTATGGCTACACCTTC | CSVATANYGYTF
TRBJ1-1 | TRBV6-5 | . | . | TGTGCCAGCACCCCCCCAGGAGGGCCGCCTGAAGCTTTCTTT | CASTPPGGPPEAFF
TRBJ2-2 | TRBV5-1 | . | TRBD1 | TGCGCCAGCAGCTTGGAGCCTCCGGGACAGGGAGCCGGGGAGCTGTTTTTT | CASSLEPPGQGAGELFF
TRBJ2-1 | TRBV28 | . | . | TGTGCCAGCCTCATGACCGGGTCCACTTACAATGAGCAGTTCTTC | CASLMTGSTYNEQFF
TRBJ1-6 | TRBV6-1 | . | TRBD1 | TGTGCCAGCAGTGAAGGGACAGGTTGGTCACCCCTCCACTTT | CASSEGTGWSPLHF
TRBJ2-7 | TRBV6-5 | . | . | TGTGCCAGCAGTTACGACAGATACGAGCAGTACTTC | CASSYDRYEQYF
TRBJ1-6 | TRBV28 | . | . | TGTGCCAGCAGTTTGGTTACTGATGGAAATTCACCCCTCCACTTT | CASSLVTDGNSPLHF
TRBJ2-7 | TRBV5-4 | . | . | TGTGCCAGCAGCTTTAGGACAGCTTCCTACGAGCAGTACTTC | CASSFRTASYEQYF